This is a list of T cell receptor beta chains from one sample in a study of blood T cell repertoires in COVID-19. The method was immunoSEQ multiplex PCR; TCRdb's version includes in-frame clones alone and lacks a portion of them. The sample has approximately 80,000 clones, 88% seen once. Sequenced material: peripheral blood. These receptors originate from a human donor in a cohort sampled during active COVID-19. The CDR3 runs from the conserved cysteine through the conserved F or W. A D gene is named only where the DNA matches it firmly. The size field is filled for only some rows; it gives once, few, many or a size class.

>.|.|TRBV7-9|TRBJ2-3
CASSLRTSQSTDTQYF
TGTGCCAGCAGCCTAAGGACATCTCAAAGCACAGATACGCAGTATTTT
>.|.|TRBV5-1|TRBJ2-2
CASTSQLSGTGELFF
TGCGCCAGCACCTCCCAATTGTCGGGCACCGGGGAGCTGTTTTTT
>few|.|TRBV25-1|TRBJ2-2
CASSELRAGELFF
TGTGCCAGCAGTGAATTGAGGGCCGGGGAGCTGTTTTTT
>once|.|TRBV5-1|TRBJ2-2
CASSQLLGGYTGELFF
TGCGCCAGCAGCCAGTTGCTGGGGGGATACACCGGGGAGCTGTTTTTT
>.|TRBD2|TRBV6-6|TRBJ2-3
CASSPSGGALGDTQYF
TGTGCCAGCAGTCCTAGCGGGGGGGCCTTGGGAGATACGCAGTATTTT
>.|.|TRBV19|TRBJ1-4
CASSSSGGSVNEKLFF
TGTGCCAGTAGTAGTAGTGGCGGGAGCGTAAATGAAAAACTGTTTTTT
>.|.|TRBV3-1/TRBV3-2|TRBJ1-2
CASSQPPGRTAENYGYTF
TGTGCCAGCAGCCAACCCCCCGGGAGGACAGCCGAAAACTATGGCTACACCTTC
>.|TRBD1|TRBV19|TRBJ2-7
CASSIGGQVYEQYF
TGTGCCAGTAGTATAGGAGGACAGGTCTACGAGCAGTACTTC
>.|TRBD1|TRBV3-1/TRBV3-2|TRBJ1-5
CASSQGRGRQPQHF
TGTGCCAGCAGCCAAGGCAGGGGGCGTCAGCCCCAGCATTTT
>.|.|TRBV5-1|TRBJ2-2
CASSLLESRTGELFF
TGCGCCAGCAGCTTACTAGAGTCCCGGACCGGGGAGCTGTTTTTT
>.|.|TRBV4-1|TRBJ2-3
CASSLRKSTDTQYF
TGCGCCAGCAGCCTGCGGAAAAGCACAGATACGCAGTATTTT
>.|TRBD1|TRBV7-9|TRBJ1-2
CASSHQGRGLGYTF
TGTGCCAGCAGCCACCAGGGCAGGGGGCTAGGCTACACCTTC
>.|.|TRBV7-7|TRBJ2-5
CASSLRLDSGTQYF
TGTGCTAGCAGCTTGAGACTAGATTCGGGGACCCAGTACTTC
>.|TRBD1|TRBV6-5|TRBJ1-5
CASSPTGNQPQHF
TGTGCCAGCAGCCCGACAGGGAATCAGCCCCAGCATTTT
>.|.|TRBV18|TRBJ2-1
CASSPASISSSYNEQFF
TGTGCCAGCTCACCCGCCTCGATCTCTAGCTCCTACAATGAGCAGTTCTTC
>.|TRBD2|TRBV18|TRBJ2-1
CASSPGTSNGEQFF
TGTGCCAGCTCACCCGGGACTAGTAACGGTGAGCAGTTCTTC
>.|.|TRBV5-1|TRBJ2-2
CASSLGDTGELFF
TGCGCCAGCAGCCTAGGGGACACCGGGGAGCTGTTTTTT
>.|.|TRBV10-3|TRBJ2-1
CAISLITGSYNEQFF
TGTGCCATCAGTCTCATAACGGGCTCCTACAATGAGCAGTTCTTC
>once|TRBD2|TRBV29-1|TRBJ2-5
CSVTTWTSGNQETQYF
TGCAGCGTGACCACCTGGACTAGCGGAAACCAAGAGACCCAGTACTTC
>.|.|TRBV5-6|TRBJ1-2
CASSEVNGEKTMSYTF
TGTGCCAGCAGCGAAGTCAACGGAGAGAAAACTATGAGCTACACCTTC
>.|TRBD1|TRBV18|TRBJ2-7
CASSPGQGNEQYF
TGTGCCAGCTCACCCGGACAGGGGAACGAGCAGTACTTC
>.|TRBD1|TRBV14|TRBJ1-2
CASSPGTGVNYGYTF
TGTGCCAGCAGCCCCGGGACAGGGGTTAACTATGGCTACACCTTC
>few|.|TRBV7-9|TRBJ1-1
CASTSTAGGHLAFF
TGTGCCAGCACCTCCACCGCTGGGGGACATCTAGCTTTCTTT
>.|TRBD1|TRBV11-2|TRBJ2-5
CASSADRGETQYF
TGTGCCAGCAGCGCCGACAGGGGGGAGACCCAGTACTTC
>.|.|TRBV5-6|TRBJ1-2
CASSLLRDGGYGYTF
TGTGCCAGCAGCTTGCTCCGGGATGGTGGCTATGGCTACACCTTC
>.|.|TRBV11-2|TRBJ2-7
CASSLVFNRGGEQYF
TGTGCCAGCAGCTTAGTCTTTAACAGGGGGGGAGAGCAGTACTTC
>.|TRBD1|TRBV4-1|TRBJ1-1
CASSQRPGTGDSEAFF
TGCGCCAGCAGCCAGAGGCCAGGGACAGGAGATTCTGAAGCTTTCTTT
>.|TRBD1|TRBV5-1|TRBJ2-5
CASSPGQGETQYF
TGCGCCAGCAGCCCTGGACAGGGAGAGACCCAGTACTTC
>.|TRBD2|TRBV29-1|TRBJ2-1
CSGRTSGSGNEQFF
TGCAGCGGCCGGACTAGCGGGAGTGGGAATGAGCAGTTCTTC
>once|TRBD2|TRBV11-2|TRBJ2-7
CASSLGLATYEQYF
TGTGCCAGCAGCCTCGGACTAGCAACCTACGAGCAGTACTTC
>.|TRBD1|TRBV27|TRBJ1-1
CASSLRGLNHRGTEAFF
TGTGCCAGCAGTTTACGAGGACTCAACCACAGGGGCACTGAAGCTTTCTTT
>once|TRBD1|TRBV30|TRBJ2-7
CAWRATGFVSYEQYF
TGTGCCTGGAGGGCGACAGGGTTCGTTTCCTACGAGCAGTACTTC
>.|.|TRBV4-2|TRBJ1-2
CASSQSQQGGGTF
TGTGCCAGCAGCCAATCACAACAAGGAGGCGGCACCTTC
>.|.|TRBV7-2|TRBJ1-5
CASSLVGDINQPQHF
TGTGCCAGCAGCTTAGTTGGGGACATTAATCAGCCCCAGCATTTT
>.|.|TRBV7-9|TRBJ1-5
CASSYSNQPQHF
TGTGCCAGCAGCTATAGTAACCAGCCCCAGCATTTT
>.|TRBD1|TRBV5-1|TRBJ2-1
CASSGTPRDRFNNEQFF
TGCGCCAGCAGCGGGACTCCCCGGGACAGGTTCAACAATGAGCAGTTCTTC
>once|TRBD2|TRBV2|TRBJ2-3
CASRDWTSGGADTQYF
TGTGCCAGCAGAGACTGGACTAGCGGGGGGGCGGATACGCAGTATTTT
>.|.|TRBV2|TRBJ1-4
CASSDDRTNEKLFF
TGTGCCAGCAGTGATGACAGGACTAATGAAAAACTGTTTTTT
>.|TRBD2|TRBV18|TRBJ2-7
CASSPPGLAGAPEQYF
TGTGCCAGCTCACCACCGGGACTAGCGGGAGCCCCCGAGCAGTACTTC
>.|.|TRBV6-4|TRBJ2-1
CASMSDPPFF
TGTGCCAGCATGAGCGATCCGCCGTTCTTC
>once|.|TRBV4-1|TRBJ2-1
CASSQDLHARGAYNEQFF
TGCGCCAGCAGCCAAGATCTTCATGCGCGGGGAGCCTACAATGAGCAGTTCTTC
>.|.|TRBV7-2|TRBJ2-3
CASSLGAGYGYKMDTQYF
TGTGCCAGCAGCTTAGGGGCAGGGTACGGTTATAAAATGGATACGCAGTATTTT
>.|TRBD1|TRBV6-6|TRBJ2-4
CASGHGTGVNIQYF
TGTGCCAGCGGACATGGGACAGGGGTAAACATTCAGTACTTC
>.|.|TRBV10-3|TRBJ2-7
CAIKSTGDDEQYF
TGTGCCATCAAATCGACAGGTGACGACGAGCAGTACTTC
>.|.|TRBV7-8|TRBJ2-1
CASSLSRGSYNEQFF
TGTGCCAGCAGCTTATCCCGGGGGTCCTACAATGAGCAGTTCTTC
>once|TRBD1|TRBV29-1|TRBJ2-2
CSVVGQGITGELFF
TGCAGCGTTGTGGGACAGGGAATCACCGGGGAGCTGTTTTTT
>.|.|TRBV4-1|TRBJ1-5
CASSQGRSRTVNQPQHF
TGCGCCAGCAGCCAGGGTCGGAGTCGGACAGTCAATCAGCCCCAGCATTTT
>once|TRBD2|TRBV7-2|TRBJ2-7
CASRLAGGSYEQYF
TGTGCCAGCCGACTAGCGGGGGGCTCCTACGAGCAGTACTTC
>.|.|TRBV25-1|TRBJ2-6
CASSDRYSGANVLTF
TGTGCCAGCAGTGACAGATACTCTGGGGCCAACGTCCTGACTTTC
>.|.|TRBV6-1|TRBJ1-6
CASSEALPVTTYNSPLHF
TGTGCCAGCAGTGAAGCGCTTCCGGTTACCACCTATAATTCACCCCTCCACTTT
>once|.|TRBV5-4|TRBJ1-4
CASSLDRAHNEKLFF
TGTGCCAGCAGCTTGGACAGGGCTCATAATGAAAAACTGTTTTTT
>.|.|TRBV28|TRBJ2-7
CASSAPRTRGSYEQYF
TGTGCCAGCAGTGCTCCTAGGACCCGGGGATCCTACGAGCAGTACTTC